This TCR beta chain was documented in a study of blood T cell repertoires in COVID-19. The wider study: Sample material is recorded as cDNA or gDNA derived from T cells, B-cell-depleted T cells, or PBMCs.

From germline, CDR1 is SGHVS and CDR2 FNYEAQ. Deletions cut 0 bases from V and 8 bases from J, with 13 bases between. The CDR3 extends over 15 amino acids. Sequenced by immunoSEQ multiplex PCR; TCRdb stores in-frame clones only, minus some. The profile shows under 250,000 clones, 65% to 90% of them singletons. This clone was seen more than once but under ten times. J is TRBJ2-2 and V is TRBV7-6; no firm D call. The sequencing sample was made of peripheral blood. This clonotype was obtained from a man in his fifties or sixties with COVID-19, enrolled during active disease. The CDR3 bases are TGTGCCAGCAGCTTAGCGAGGCAGCTAACGGGGGAGCTGTTTTTT. Its protein is CASSLARQLTGELFF. Drawing the rest from reference TRBV7-6 and TRBJ2-2, the complete variable domain is GAGVSQSPRYKVTKRGQDVALRCDPISGHVSLYWYRQALGQGPEFLTYFNYEAQQDKSGLPNDRFSAERPEGSISTLTIQRTEQRDSAMYRCASSLARQLTGELFFGEGSRLTVL.